One and the same sample provided the 15 T cell receptor beta chains below, sequenced in a study of beta chain features in type 1 diabetes. Whole-study findings and limits: A moderate, significant TCRB CDR3 shortening appeared in type 1 diabetes across four CD4+ subsets.

These TCRs are of unknown antigen specificity. The study reverse transcribed the entire isolated RNA, so it sequenced expressed TCRB transcripts. The assay was immunoSEQ multiplex PCR, and TCRdb's table has in-frame clones only and misses some. The sample comprises some 360,000 clones, over 9% of which are singletons, and 0.45% to 0.65% rests with the top ten. Sequencing used central memory CD4+ T cells from blood. The receptors derive from a man younger than 40 with type 1 diabetes.

The chain is built from TRBV7-8 and TRBJ2-7, with 8 bases aligning to TRBD2. This CDR3 is built from 13 residues. J gave up 5 bases and V 5 bases, and 5 bases lay outside the gene matches. Germline CDR1 reads SGHVS; CDR2 reads FQNEAQ. CDR3 sequence: CASSQRERDEQYF. CDR3 nucleotide sequence: TGTGCCAGCAGCCAGCGGGAGAGGGACGAGCAGTACTTC.

Here the CDR3 reads CASSLAQDETQYF. The CDR3 bases are TGCGCCAGCAGCTTGGCCCAGGACGAGACCCAGTACTTC. V usage is TRBV5-1 and J usage is TRBJ2-5, with D unclear. This CDR3 contains 13 residues. From germline, CDR1 is SGHRS and CDR2 YFSETQ. Trimming took 0 bases from V and 5 from J, leaving 8 bases between them.

This clone was observed a few times. This chain uses TRBV29-1 with TRBJ2-7; the match to TRBD1 covers 9 bases. The germline gives CDR1 SQVTM, CDR2 ANQGSEA. The CDR3 length is 14 residues. With V trimmed by 4 bases and J by 2 bases, 6 bases remained unmatched. As DNA, the CDR3 is TGCAGCGTTGTCTGGGACAGGGTGACCTACGAGCAGTACTTC. As protein: CSVVWDRVTYEQYF.

This clone came up many times. The chain has TRBV4-2 and TRBJ1-2; no reliable D call. V was cut by 2 bases and J by 3 bases, with 10 bases left in between. This CDR3 comprises 14 residues. Germline V gives CDR1 LGHNA, CDR2 YNFKEQ. The CDR3 DNA sequence: TGTGCCAGCAGCCAACCCGCAACGGACTATGGCTACACCTTC. Its protein is CASSQPATDYGYTF.

The genes are TRBV5-1 and TRBJ2-5, with D perhaps matching TRBD2 (6 bases). The germline V and J ends were trimmed by 6 bases and 1 base, with 22 bases remaining between them. Germline CDR1 reads SGHRS; CDR2 reads YFSETQ. This CDR3 has 17 amino acids. CDR3 protein: CASTILQTSRGQETQYF. DNA of the CDR3: TGCGCCAGCACCATTTTACAAACTAGCAGAGGCCAAGAGACCCAGTACTTC.

This clone was found a few times. This chain joins TRBV14 and TRBJ2-5; a weak D match, TRBD1 (6 bases). The CDR3 is 16 amino acids. Looked up from germline, CDR1 is SGHDN and CDR2 is FVKESK. Trimming shortened V by 1 base and J by 5 bases, and 17 bases separated the two germline ends. This CDR3 is CASSQVPNRAGETQYF. Written as DNA, the CDR3 is TGTGCCAGCAGCCAAGTGCCCAACAGGGCCGGGGAGACCCAGTACTTC.

This clone occurred many times. The rearrangement uses TRBV6-1 and TRBJ2-7; weak D call: TRBD1 (6 bases). This CDR3 is 14 amino acids long. Germline CDR1 MNHNS, CDR2 SASEGT. Trimming stripped 1 base from V and 5 bases from J, with 12 bases between. The CDR3 DNA reads TGTGCCAGCAGTGAAGGTGGGACACTCCACGAGCAGTACTTC. This sequence encodes CASSEGGTLHEQYF.

This clone has only a few counts. The CDR3 region has the DNA TGTGCCAGCAGTTTTCAGGGGGGAACCTACGAGCAGTACTTC. This encodes CASSFQGGTYEQYF. The chain links TRBV28 to TRBJ2-7; a weak D match, TRBD1 (7 bases). Germline V lookup: CDR1 MDHEN, CDR2 SYDVKM. With 3 bases removed from V and 2 bases from J, the gap between germline ends came to 11 bases. This CDR3 contains 14 residues.

The chain recombines TRBV5-1 with TRBJ1-5; D is possibly TRBD1 (6 bases). The germline V gene encodes CDR1 SGHRS and CDR2 YFSETQ. The CDR3 totals 15 residues. V was shortened by 4 bases and J by 0 bases, with 11 bases between the two germline ends. CDR3 region: CASSTTGNSNQPQHF. CDR3 DNA: TGCGCCAGCAGCACCACAGGGAATAGCAATCAGCCCCAGCATTTT.

About this clone itself: Other DNA sequences within the sample encode an identical CDR3. The genes are TRBV30 and TRBJ2-7; D not resolved. Germline assignment: CDR1 GTSNPN and CDR2 SVGIG (reference sequence). This CDR3 is 11 amino acids long. Deletions cut 0 bases from V and 3 bases from J, with 3 bases between. In DNA, the CDR3 is TGTGCCTGGAGTGTACGCTACGAGCAGTACTTC. This sequence encodes CAWSVRYEQYF.

The CDR3 nucleotides read TGTGCCAGCAGCTTAGCCCGGACTGGCAAAAACATTCAGTACTTC. This sequence encodes CASSLARTGKNIQYF. The rearrangement joins TRBV13 to TRBJ2-4; weak D call: TRBD2 (5 bases). Per germline, CDR1 PRHDT and CDR2 FYEKMQ (reference sequence). V lost 1 base, J lost 3 bases, and 10 bases lay in between. CDR3 length equals 15 residues.

This clone was seen repeatedly, ten times or more. The genes are TRBV19 and TRBJ2-1; no firm D call. There are 12 residues in the CDR3. Trimming took 2 bases from V and 4 from J, leaving 3 bases between them. Germline-derived CDR1 and CDR2 are LNHDA and SQIVND (reference sequence). The CDR3 sequence: CASSITYNEQFF. Here the CDR3 DNA reads TGTGCCAGTAGTATAACGTACAATGAGCAGTTCTTC.

This clone has more than one count but fewer than ten. The rearrangement links TRBV30 to TRBJ1-5; weak D call: TRBD1 (5 bases). The CDR3 covers 18 residues. Germline V gene data show CDR1 as GTSNPN and CDR2 as SVGIG (reference sequence). With 4 bases removed from V and 1 base from J, the gap between germline ends came to 23 bases. CDR3 sequence (DNA): TGTGCCTGGATCAGTTTTCAAAAACAGGCGGGGAGCAATCAGCCCCAGCATTTT. This sequence encodes CAWISFQKQAGSNQPQHF.

This clone has ten or more counts. In DNA form, the CDR3 reads TGTGCCAGCATGGGACTAGCGGGAGTAAATGAGCAGTTCTTC. Its translation is CASMGLAGVNEQFF. The V gene is TRBV7-9, the J gene TRBJ2-1; 14 nucleotides agree with TRBD2. V dropped 7 bases and J dropped 7; count of bases not matched to a gene: 3. Germline CDR1 is SEHNR and CDR2 is FQNEAQ (reference sequence). The CDR3 consists of 14 residues. The full variable domain, in which reference TRBV7-9 and TRBJ2-1 provide the parts outside the CDR3, is DTGVSQNPRHKITKRGQNVTFRCDPISEHNRLYWYRQTLGQGPEFLTYFQNEAQLEKSRLLSDRFSAERPKGSFSTLEIQRTEQGDSAMYLCASMGLAGVNEQFFGPGTRLTVL.

A word on this clone: This may be a read error, as it is one base from a much larger clone. The chain recombines TRBV7-8 with TRBJ2-7; D is unclear. Germline V CDR1 and CDR2: SGHVS, FQNEAQ. V was pared by 1 base and J by 3 bases, with 7 bases between. The CDR3 loop spans 13 amino acids. The CDR3 is CASSLVRGYEQYF. The CDR3 DNA sequence: TGTGCCAGCAGCTTAGTAAGAGGCTACGAGCAGTACTTC.